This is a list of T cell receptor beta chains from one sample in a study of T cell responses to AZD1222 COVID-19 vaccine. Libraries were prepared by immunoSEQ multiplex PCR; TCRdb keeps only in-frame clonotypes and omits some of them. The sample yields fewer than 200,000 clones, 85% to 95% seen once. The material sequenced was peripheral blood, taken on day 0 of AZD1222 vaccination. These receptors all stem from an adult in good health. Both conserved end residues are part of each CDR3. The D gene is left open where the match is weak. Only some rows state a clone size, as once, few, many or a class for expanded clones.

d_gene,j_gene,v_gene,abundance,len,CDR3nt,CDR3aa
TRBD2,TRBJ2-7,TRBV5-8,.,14,TGTGCCAGCAGGACTAGCGCGGGCTCCTACGAGCAGTACTTC,CASRTSAGSYEQYF
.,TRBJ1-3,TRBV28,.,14,TGTGCCAGCACCCCGGGGCACTCTGGAAACACCATATATTTT,CASTPGHSGNTIYF
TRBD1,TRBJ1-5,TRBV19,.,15,TGTGCCAGTAGTATAGCGACAGGGTCCAATCAGCCCCAGCATTTT,CASSIATGSNQPQHF
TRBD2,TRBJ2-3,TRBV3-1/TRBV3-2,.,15,TGTGCCAGCAGCCAACCGCAGCGGGGGGCCGATACGCAGTATTTT,CASSQPQRGADTQYF
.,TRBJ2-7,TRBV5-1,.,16,TGCGCCAGCACCCTTTGGTCACCTGGGGTGATAAACGAGCAGTACTTC,CASTLWSPGVINEQYF
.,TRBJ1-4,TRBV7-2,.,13,TGTGCCAGCAGCTTCTACACTAATGAAAAACTGTTTTTT,CASSFYTNEKLFF
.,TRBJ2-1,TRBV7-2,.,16,TGTGCCAGCACCGGTTCTCCAGGGAGCTCCTACAATGAGCAGTTCTTC,CASTGSPGSSYNEQFF
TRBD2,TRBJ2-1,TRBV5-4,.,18,TGTGCCAGCAGCCGAACTAGCGGGGGGGCCGCGGGGGACAATGAGCAGTTCTTC,CASSRTSGGAAGDNEQFF
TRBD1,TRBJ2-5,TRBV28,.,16,TGTGCCAGCAGTTTAGGTCCGGGACAGCGAGTAGAGACCCAGTACTTC,CASSLGPGQRVETQYF
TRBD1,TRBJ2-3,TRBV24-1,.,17,TGTGCCACCAGTGATTTCCTAGGGACAGGGGCCACAGATACGCAGTATTTT,CATSDFLGTGATDTQYF
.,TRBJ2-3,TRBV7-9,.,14,TGTGCCAGCAGCTTTACGGGGGGCACAGATACGCAGTATTTT,CASSFTGGTDTQYF
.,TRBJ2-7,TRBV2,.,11,TGTGCCAGCATGAAAGCCTACGAGCAGTACTTC,CASMKAYEQYF
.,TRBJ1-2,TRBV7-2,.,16,TGTGCCAGCAGCTTCATCCCAGGGAGTCTTAACTATGGCTACACCTTC,CASSFIPGSLNYGYTF
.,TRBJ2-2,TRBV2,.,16,TGTGCCAGCAGTGAAGCGCAGGCTATTGTAGGCGGGGAGCTGTTTTTT,CASSEAQAIVGGELFF
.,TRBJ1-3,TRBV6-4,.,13,TGTGCCAGCATCATACCTTCTGGAAACACCATATATTTT,CASIIPSGNTIYF
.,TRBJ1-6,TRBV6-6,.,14,TGTGCCAGCGAGAACCTTCCAGGGGACTCACCCCTCCACTTT,CASENLPGDSPLHF
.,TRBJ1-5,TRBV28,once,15,TGTGCCAGCAGAGTGCGGGCTTCTAGCAATCAGCCCCAGCATTTT,CASRVRASSNQPQHF
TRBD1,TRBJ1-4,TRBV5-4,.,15,TGTGCCAGCAGCTTGAAGGGGGCTCTTAATGAAAAACTGTTTTTT,CASSLKGALNEKLFF
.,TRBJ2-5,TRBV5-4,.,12,TGTGCCAGCAGCCGCGGGCAAGAGACCCAGTACTTC,CASSRGQETQYF
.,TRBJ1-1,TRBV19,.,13,TGTGCCACCCGTCCGGGTCTGAACACTGAAGCTTTCTTT,CATRPGLNTEAFF
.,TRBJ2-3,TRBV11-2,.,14,TGTGCCAGCAGCTTAGTTGCTCAAAGGGATACGCAGTATTTT,CASSLVAQRDTQYF
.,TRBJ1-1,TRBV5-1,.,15,TGCGCCAGCAGTCAAGGACACGGATTGGTTGCTGAAGCTTTCTTT,CASSQGHGLVAEAFF
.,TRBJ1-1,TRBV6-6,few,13,TGTGCCAGCAGTTGGGGAGGGAACACTGAAGCTTTCTTT,CASSWGGNTEAFF
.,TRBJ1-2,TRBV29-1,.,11,TGCAGCTCAACGGGGACCACGGGCTACACCTTC,CSSTGTTGYTF
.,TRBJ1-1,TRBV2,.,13,TGTGCCAGCAGTGACAGTCCAAACACTGAAGCTTTCTTT,CASSDSPNTEAFF
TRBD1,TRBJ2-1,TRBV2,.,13,TGTGCCAGCAGAGGAACAGGGGGCGATGAGCAGTTCTTC,CASRGTGGDEQFF
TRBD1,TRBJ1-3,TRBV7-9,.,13,TGTGCCACCCGACAGGGTACTGGAAACACCATATATTTT,CATRQGTGNTIYF
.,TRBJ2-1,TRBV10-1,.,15,TGCGCCAGCAGTGAGTCTAAGGGATTCTACAATGAGCAGTTCTTC,CASSESKGFYNEQFF
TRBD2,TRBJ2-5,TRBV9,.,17,TGTGCCAGCAGCGTGCGGGCCCCTATAGCGGGGGGAGAGACCCAGTACTTC,CASSVRAPIAGGETQYF
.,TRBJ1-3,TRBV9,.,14,TGTGCCAGCAGCGCACGGGGGAAAGGAAACACCATATATTTT,CASSARGKGNTIYF
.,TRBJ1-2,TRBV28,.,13,TGTGCCAGCAGTCCCTCTGATCGGGACGGCTACACCTTC,CASSPSDRDGYTF
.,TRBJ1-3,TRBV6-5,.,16,TGTGCCAGCAGTTACAGGCAGGGGATAACTGGAAACACCATATATTTT,CASSYRQGITGNTIYF
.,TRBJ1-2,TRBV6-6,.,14,TGTGCCAGCAGTTACCAAGAGGAAAACTATGGCTACACCTTC,CASSYQEENYGYTF
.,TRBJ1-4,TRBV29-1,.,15,TGCAGCGTTCAAGGGTGGGCAGGGGATAGGGAAAAACTGTTTTTT,CSVQGWAGDREKLFF
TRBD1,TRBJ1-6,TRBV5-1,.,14,TGCGCCAGCAGCGGGGGACAGACTAATTCACCCCTCCACTTT,CASSGGQTNSPLHF
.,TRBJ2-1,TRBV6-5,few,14,TGTGCCAGCAGCACCCCGGGTGGTGCAAATGAGCAGTTCTTC,CASSTPGGANEQFF
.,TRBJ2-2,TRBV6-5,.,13,TGTGCCAGCAGACTAGAGGGGGCCGGGGAGCTGTTTTTT,CASRLEGAGELFF
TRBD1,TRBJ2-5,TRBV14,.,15,TGTGCCAGCAGCCCTCCCGGGACAGGGGCGGAGACCCAGTACTTC,CASSPPGTGAETQYF
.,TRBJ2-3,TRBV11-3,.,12,TGTGCCAGCAGCTTCGATAGGGATACGCAGTATTTT,CASSFDRDTQYF
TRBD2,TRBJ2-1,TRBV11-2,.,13,TGTGCCAGCAGATCGGGGGGGCGAAATGAGCAGTTCTTC,CASRSGGRNEQFF
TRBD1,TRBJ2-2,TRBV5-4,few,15,TGTGCCAGCAAGGCGGACAGGGAAAAGGCCGGGGAGCTGTTTTTT,CASKADREKAGELFF
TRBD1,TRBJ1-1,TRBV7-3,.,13,TGTGCCAGCAGCTCGCAGGGGGACACTGAAGCTTTCTTT,CASSSQGDTEAFF
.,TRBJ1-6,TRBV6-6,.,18,TGTGCCAGCAGTCCCAACCTTTTTTCAGCGGTCGTGAATTCACCCCTCCACTTT,CASSPNLFSAVVNSPLHF
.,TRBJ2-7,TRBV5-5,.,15,TGTGCCAGCAGCTTGGAACCGGGACACACCTACGAGCAGTACTTC,CASSLEPGHTYEQYF
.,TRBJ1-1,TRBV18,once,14,TGTGCCAGCTCACAAGACCTCGTAGACACTGAAGCTTTCTTT,CASSQDLVDTEAFF
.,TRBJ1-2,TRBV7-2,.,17,TGTGCCAGCAGCTTAGCCCGGGGTTCAGGGCGTATTGATGGCTACACCTTC,CASSLARGSGRIDGYTF